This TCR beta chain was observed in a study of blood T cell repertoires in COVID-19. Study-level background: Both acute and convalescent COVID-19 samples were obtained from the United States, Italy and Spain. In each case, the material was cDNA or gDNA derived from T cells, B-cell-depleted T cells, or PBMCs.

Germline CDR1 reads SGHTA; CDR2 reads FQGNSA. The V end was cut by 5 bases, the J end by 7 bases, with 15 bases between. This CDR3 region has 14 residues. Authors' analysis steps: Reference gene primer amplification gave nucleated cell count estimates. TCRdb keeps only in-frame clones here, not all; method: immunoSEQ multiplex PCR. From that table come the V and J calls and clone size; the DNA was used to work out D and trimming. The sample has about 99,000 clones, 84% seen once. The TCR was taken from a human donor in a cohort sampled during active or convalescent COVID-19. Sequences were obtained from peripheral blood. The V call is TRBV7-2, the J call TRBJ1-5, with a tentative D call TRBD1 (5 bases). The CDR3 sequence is CASSQRRGSQPQHF. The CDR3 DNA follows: TGTGCCAGCAGCCAAAGGAGGGGTTCGCAGCCCCAGCATTTT. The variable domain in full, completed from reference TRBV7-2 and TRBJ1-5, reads GAGVSQSPSNKVTEKGKDVELRCDPISGHTALYWYRQSLGQGLEFLIYFQGNSAPDKSGLPSDRFSAERTGGSVSTLTIQRTQQEDSAVYLCASSQRRGSQPQHFGDGTRLSIL.